This TCR beta chain was obtained from a study of breast tumors, draining lymph nodes, adjacent tissues. General study points: Compared with basal-like, luminal-like tumors shared significantly more repertoire with nontumor tissue. Tumor repertoires ranked between lymph nodes and nontumor tissue in diversity, with V and J gene preferences.

Via MiXCR, TCRdb re-called the multiplex PCR reads, giving one row per CDR3 protein. The sample lists about 130,000 distinct CDR3 sequences, around 20% seen once, with approximately 2.7% in the top ten. With respect to this clonotype: What it recognizes is unknown.

V was clipped by 1 base and J by 0 bases, with 16 bases between them. This CDR3 comprises 18 residues. The germline CDR1 and CDR2 sequences are LGHDT and YNNKEL (reference sequence). The lymph nodes were axillary draining lymph nodes from breast cancer patients. This chain uses TRBV3-1 with TRBJ1-3; no clear D gene. The sequencing sample was made of axillary lymph node tissue. This receptor was identified in a female donor with breast cancer. Some clones in this sample may be carry-over from other donors' samples. The DNA of the CDR3 is TGTGCCAGCAGCCAAGGGGTGGGAGGCTCCGACTCTGGAAACACCATATATTTT. It translates to CASSQGVGGSDSGNTIYF. The full variable domain, with the rest looked up from reference TRBV3-1 and TRBJ1-3, is DTAVSQTPKYLVTQMGNDKSIKCEQNLGHDTMYWYKQDSKKFLKIMFSYNNKELIINETVPNRFSPKSPDKAHLNLHINSLELGDSAVYFCASSQGVGGSDSGNTIYFGEGSWLTVV.